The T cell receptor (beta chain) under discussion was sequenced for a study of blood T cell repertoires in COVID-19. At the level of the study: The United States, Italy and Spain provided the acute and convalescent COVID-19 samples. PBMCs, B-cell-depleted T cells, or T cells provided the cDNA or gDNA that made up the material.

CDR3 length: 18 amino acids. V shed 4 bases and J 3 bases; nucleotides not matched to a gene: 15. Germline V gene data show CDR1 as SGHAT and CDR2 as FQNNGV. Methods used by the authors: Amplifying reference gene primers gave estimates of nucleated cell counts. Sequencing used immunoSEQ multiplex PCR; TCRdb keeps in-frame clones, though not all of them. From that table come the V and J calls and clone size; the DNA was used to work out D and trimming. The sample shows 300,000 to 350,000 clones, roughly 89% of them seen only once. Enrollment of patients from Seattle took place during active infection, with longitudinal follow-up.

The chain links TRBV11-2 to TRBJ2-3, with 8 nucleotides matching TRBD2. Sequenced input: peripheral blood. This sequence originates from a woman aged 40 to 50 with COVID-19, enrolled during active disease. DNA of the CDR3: TGTGCCAGCAGCTCAATAGTTTGGCGCGGGGGGCCTACAGATACGCAGTATTTT. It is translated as CASSSIVWRGGPTDTQYF.